The next 17 T cell receptor beta chains were all read from a single sample in a study of blood T cell repertoires in COVID-19. Assay: immunoSEQ multiplex PCR; the TCRdb copy retains only in-frame clones and omits some. Of approximately 280,000 clones listed, approximately 90% were seen once; the top ten hold about 4.6%. The sequencing input was peripheral blood. The receptors come from a middle-aged man with acute or convalescent COVID-19.

The gene calls are TRBV7-2 and TRBJ1-2; 11 nucleotides agree with TRBD1. There are 15 residues in the CDR3. After removal of 5 bases from V and 7 bases from J, the junction contained 9 bases not matched to a gene. Germline assignment: CDR1 SGHTA and CDR2 FQGNSA. In DNA form, the CDR3 reads TGTGCCAGCAGCCCGCCCGGACAGGGGGCGACTGGCTACACCTTC. It yields the protein CASSPPGQGATGYTF.

The chain is built from TRBV11-2 and TRBJ2-5; TRBD1 agrees at 7 bases. Germline CDR1 is SGHAT and CDR2 is FQNNGV. The CDR3 length is 15 residues. V was clipped by 5 bases and J by 0 bases; unmatched bases: 6. The CDR3 region is CASSPGQAYQETQYF. The CDR3 DNA reads TGTGCCAGCAGCCCAGGACAGGCCTACCAAGAGACCCAGTACTTC.

J is TRBJ2-7 and V is TRBV30, with 13 bases identical to TRBD2. Germline V CDR1 and CDR2: GTSNPN, SVGIG (reference sequence). The V gene end was trimmed by 0 bases and the J gene end by 3 bases; junction bases not matched to a gene: 5. The CDR3 is 16 residues long. In nucleotides, the CDR3 is TGTGCCTGGAGTGTTGGGAGGACTAGCGGGGGCTACGAGCAGTACTTC. This encodes CAWSVGRTSGGYEQYF. Variable domain in full (rest from reference TRBV30 and TRBJ2-7): SQTIHQWPATLVQPVGSPLSLECTVEGTSNPNLYWYRQAAGRGLQLLFYSVGIGQISSEVPQNLSASRPQDRQFILSSKKLLLSDSGFYLCAWSVGRTSGGYEQYFGPGTRLTVT.

V and J are TRBV19 and TRBJ1-2; 9 bases are shared with TRBD1. This CDR3 is 15 amino acids long. V trimming: 3 bases; J trimming: 7 bases; junction bases outside the gene matches: 9. Germline loops: CDR1 LNHDA, CDR2 SQIVND (reference sequence). As DNA, the CDR3 is TGTGCCAGTAGTATCCGGGACAGGGATTGGAGTGGCTACACCTTC. Its translation: CASSIRDRDWSGYTF.

The rearrangement links TRBV21-1 to TRBJ2-2; the D call TRBD2 from the table was never checked on the DNA. TRBV21-1 is recorded as a pseudogene. The CDR3 sequence is 14 residues long. CDR3 bases: TGTGCCAGCAGTGGCGGGGGGAAGGCCGGGGAGCTGTTTTTT. It encodes CASSGGGKAGELFF.

The chain carries TRBV11-2 and TRBJ1-6; maybe TRBD1 (6 bases). The germline V gene has CDR1 SGHAT and CDR2 FQNNGV. The V end lost 5 bases, the J end lost 6 bases, and 11 bases lay between the germline ends. The CDR3 covers 14 residues. This CDR3 reads CASSPDSFNSPLHF. CDR3 DNA sequence: TGTGCCAGCAGCCCGGACAGCTTTAATTCACCCCTCCACTTT.

This clone was observed a single time. The CDR3 reads CATSSTANYGYTF. The CDR3 DNA sequence: TGTGCCACCTCGTCAACGGCTAACTATGGCTACACCTTC. This rearrangement joins TRBV10-3 to TRBJ1-2; D unresolved. Germline CDR1 reads ENHRY; CDR2 reads SYGVKD. The ends were cut back, 10 bases at V and 0 bases at J, with 12 bases in the middle. The CDR3 is made up of 13 amino acids.

This rearrangement joins TRBV11-2 to TRBJ2-1; 8 positions match TRBD2. V lost 5 bases and J lost 9; bases outside the gene matches: 12. The CDR3 runs to 15 residues. CDR1 is SGHAT and CDR2 is FQNNGV in the germline V gene. The CDR3 sequence is CASSPGRGGFGEQFF. The CDR3 DNA sequence: TGTGCCAGCAGCCCTGGACGGGGGGGCTTTGGTGAGCAGTTCTTC.

V usage is TRBV18 and J usage is TRBJ1-1, with a tentative D call TRBD1 (5 bases). CDR1 and CDR2 (germline): KGHSH, LQKENI. V lost 0 bases and J lost 5, with 19 bases in between. The CDR3 totals 17 residues. The chain's CDR3 is CASSPPVVAGKGTEAFF. CDR3 nucleotides: TGTGCCAGCTCACCACCGGTCGTAGCAGGGAAGGGGACTGAAGCTTTCTTT.

The rearrangement joins TRBV11-1 to TRBJ2-7; tentative D call: TRBD2 (5 bases). Germline assignment: CDR1 SGHAT and CDR2 FQDESV (reference sequence). The V gene lost 7 bases and the J gene lost 3 bases, with 19 bases spanning the gap. CDR3 length: 15 residues. The CDR3 sequence is CASTEMEAKFYEQYF. The CDR3 nucleotides are TGTGCCAGCACCGAGATGGAGGCGAAATTCTACGAGCAGTACTTC.

V and J are TRBV11-2 and TRBJ2-3; no firm D call. Germline V gene sequence: CDR1 SGHAT, CDR2 FQNNGV. The CDR3 spans 14 residues. V was trimmed by 0 bases and J by 3 bases, leaving 7 bases between them. Here the CDR3 DNA reads TGTGCCAGCAGCTTAGATCGTATGACAGATACGCAGTATTTT. It is translated as CASSLDRMTDTQYF.

The chain recombines TRBV9 with TRBJ2-1, with 9 bases lining up with TRBD1. This CDR3 is built from 15 residues. Germline V gene lookup returns CDR1 SGDLS and CDR2 YYNGEE. The J segment lost 8 bases and the V segment lost 3 bases, leaving 9 bases of the junction unmatched. Here the CDR3 reads CASSGTGVRLDEQFF. CDR3 sequence (DNA): TGTGCCAGCAGCGGGACAGGGGTTCGGCTCGATGAGCAGTTCTTC.

The chain combines TRBV12-5 with TRBJ2-7; D unclear. In germline, CDR1 is LGHNT, CDR2 FRNRAP. The V and J ends lost 0 bases and 4 bases respectively, with 4 bases between them. The CDR3 has 12 residues. The DNA for the CDR3 is TGTGCTAGTGGTTTGGTACGGTACGAGCAGTACTTC. This gives the protein CASGLVRYEQYF.

The chain uses TRBV5-1 and TRBJ2-3; 7 bases map to TRBD2. The CDR3 extends over 15 amino acids. Germline V CDR1 and CDR2: SGHRS, YFSETQ. Germline trimming cut 4 bases from V and 0 bases from J; bases unmatched to any gene: 5. CDR3 loop: CASSAQGGSTDTQYF. The CDR3 nucleotides are TGCGCCAGCAGCGCCCAGGGAGGGAGCACAGATACGCAGTATTTT.

This clone appeared a single time. J is TRBJ2-7 and V is TRBV6-5; 7 nucleotides agree with TRBD1. The CDR3 is made up of 14 amino acids. V shed 6 bases, J shed 3 bases, and the junction held 8 bases outside the gene matches. Looked up from germline, CDR1 is MNHEY and CDR2 is SVGAGI. The CDR3 spells CASRGTVSFYEQYF. DNA of the CDR3: TGTGCCAGCAGAGGGACAGTATCATTCTACGAGCAGTACTTC.

The chain employs TRBV2 and TRBJ2-7; 9 nucleotides align to TRBD1. V trimming: 7 bases; J trimming: 2 bases; junction bases outside the gene matches: 6. The CDR3 is 14 residues long. Germline assignment: CDR1 SNHLY and CDR2 FYNNEI. CDR3 sequence: CASMLNRGPYEQYF. The CDR3 region has the DNA TGTGCCAGCATGCTAAACAGGGGGCCCTACGAGCAGTACTTC.

The chain has TRBV4-1 and TRBJ2-3, with 9 bases lining up with TRBD2. Germline CDR1 reads MGHRA; CDR2 reads YSYEKL. The CDR3 totals 15 residues. Unmatched junction bases numbered 6, after V lost 4 bases and J lost 4 bases. The CDR3 region is CASSLGLAGADTQYF. CDR3 in DNA: TGCGCCAGCAGCCTGGGACTAGCTGGCGCAGATACGCAGTATTTT.